One sample yielded the 21 T cell receptor beta chains listed below, sequenced in a study of cytomegalovirus exposure and HLA in healthy donors (dated by TCRdb to the late 2010s). Library prep was done by the immunoSEQ multiplex PCR assay. The multiplex PCR relied on a mix of 60 forward primers for TCR Vbeta segments and 13 reverse primers for TCR Jbeta segments. This is the immuneACCESS table as TCRdb keeps it, with only in-frame sequences that have V and J called. A part of the clones is gone; compared with another copy, unresolved V genes explain less than half, and the rest is unexplained. This sample holds roughly 98,000 clones; 76% were observed only once. Of the sample, roughly 2% falls within the top ten clones. Sequenced material: PBMCs. The receptors shown here come from a man in his forties in good health and CMV-seronegative.

The chain links TRBV4-3 to TRBJ2-4; a possible D gene is TRBD2 (7 bases). V was trimmed by 4 bases and J by 5 bases, leaving 9 bases between them. CDR1 is LGHNA and CDR2 is YSLEER in the germline V gene. The CDR3 extends over 13 amino acids. The CDR3 DNA is TGCGCCAGCAGCCTCGGGGGGCAAAACATTCAGTACTTC. Its translation is CASSLGGQNIQYF.

The chain links TRBV6-5 to TRBJ1-1; perhaps TRBD1 as D (5 bases). CDR1 MNHEY and CDR2 SVGAGI come from the germline V gene. The CDR3 is 16 amino acids. Trimming removed 0 bases from V and 5 bases from J, with 16 bases in between. CDR3 sequence: CASSYSSGRERTEAFF. Written as DNA, the CDR3 is TGTGCCAGCAGTTACTCTTCGGGGCGGGAGAGGACTGAAGCTTTCTTT.

J is TRBJ1-1 and V is TRBV28, with D tentatively TRBD1 (6 bases). This CDR3 has 16 residues. V was trimmed by 5 bases and J by 3 bases, leaving 19 bases between them. The V gene's germline CDR1 is MDHEN and CDR2 SYDVKM. The CDR3 loop is CASSRNSGQFYTEAFF. The CDR3 region has the DNA TGTGCCAGCAGTCGGAACTCCGGACAGTTTTACACTGAAGCTTTCTTT.

V usage is TRBV4-1 and J usage is TRBJ2-5; D gene uncertain. Gene TRBJ2-7 matches the end of the DNA better, so the J call may be wrong. This CDR3 region has 14 residues. The germline V gene encodes CDR1 MGHRA and CDR2 YSYEKL. CDR3 sequence (DNA): TGCGCCAGCAGCCAAGCCCTGGTCAGAGGCGAGCAGTACTTC. It codes for CASSQALVRGEQYF.

The V and J genes are TRBV28 and TRBJ2-7; D might be TRBD2 (5 bases). The CDR3 is made up of 11 amino acids. The V gene lost 6 bases and the J gene lost 12 bases, with 15 bases spanning the gap. Germline CDR1 reads MDHEN; CDR2 reads SYDVKM. CDR3 region: CASSPGLNWYF. The DNA for the CDR3 is TGTGCCAGCAGCCCCGGACTCAACTGGTACTTC. Looking up the rest from reference TRBV28 and TRBJ2-7 gives the full variable domain: DVKVTQSSRYLVKRTGEKVFLECVQDMDHENMFWYRQDPGLGLRLIYFSYDVKMKEKGDIPEGYSVSREKKERFSLILESASTNQTSMYLCASSPGLNWYFGPGTRLTVT.

This chain uses TRBV28 with TRBJ2-3, with D perhaps matching TRBD2 (7 bases). V dropped 5 bases and J dropped 0 bases, with 18 bases sitting between them. Germline loops: CDR1 MDHEN, CDR2 SYDVKM. CDR3 length: 17 amino acids. CDR3 sequence: CASSPSEGGGSTDTQYF. Here the CDR3 DNA reads TGTGCCAGCAGTCCATCTGAGGGGGGGGGAAGCACAGATACGCAGTATTTT.

This chain uses TRBV7-2 with TRBJ2-5; the D gene is possibly TRBD2 (7 bases). The V and J ends lost 0 bases and 7 bases respectively, with 15 bases between them. This CDR3 comprises 15 residues. CDR1 and CDR2 (germline): SGHTA, FQGNSA. The CDR3 here is CASSLARGLQGTQYF. For the CDR3, the DNA is TGTGCCAGCAGCTTAGCGCGGGGGCTCCAGGGGACCCAGTACTTC.

This chain uses TRBV14 with TRBJ1-4; no clear D. Per the germline V gene, CDR1 is SGHDN and CDR2 is FVKESK. CDR3 length equals 14 residues. V was trimmed by 0 bases and J by 2 bases, leaving 4 bases between them. The CDR3 bases are TGTGCCAGCAGCCAAGATCCGACTAATGAAAAACTGTTTTTT. This sequence encodes CASSQDPTNEKLFF.

The chain has TRBV5-1 and TRBJ2-1; the match to TRBD2 covers 15 bases. Germline V gene lookup returns CDR1 SGHRS and CDR2 YFSETQ. The CDR3 length is 19 residues. V was pared by 4 bases and J by 4 bases, with 12 bases of the junction left unmatched. CDR3 loop: CASSPSGGLAGGPYNEQFF. In DNA, the CDR3 is TGCGCCAGCAGCCCCTCCGGAGGACTAGCGGGGGGGCCTTACAATGAGCAGTTCTTC.

The chain links TRBV4-1 to TRBJ2-4, with 12 bases fitting TRBD1. Trimming cost V 6 bases and J 12 bases; bases outside gene matches: 3. The CDR3 contains 12 residues. Germline CDR1 MGHRA, CDR2 YSYEKL. The CDR3: CASRGQGANQYF. The DNA of the CDR3 is TGCGCCAGCAGGGGACAGGGGGCAAATCAGTACTTC.

The rearrangement links TRBV18 to TRBJ2-2, with 8 bases fitting TRBD1. The CDR3 runs 14 residues. CDR1 and CDR2 from the germline V gene are KGHSH and LQKENI. V lost 3 bases and J lost 7; bases outside the gene matches: 4. CDR3 amino acids: CASSPQGANGELFF. DNA of the CDR3: TGTGCCAGCTCACCGCAGGGGGCAAACGGGGAGCTGTTTTTT.

The gene calls are TRBV4-1 and TRBJ2-2; 14 bases map to TRBD2. The CDR3 is made up of 16 amino acids. The V segment lost 4 bases and the J segment 7 bases; nucleotides outside the gene matches: 5. CDR1 and CDR2 from the germline V gene are MGHRA and YSYEKL. The CDR3 loop is CASSRGLAGDDGELFF. The CDR3 coding sequence is TGCGCCAGCAGCCGGGGACTAGCGGGGGACGACGGGGAGCTGTTTTTT.

The chain uses TRBV4-3 and TRBJ2-7; the match to TRBD2 covers 12 bases. Germline CDR1 and CDR2: LGHNA and YSLEER. The CDR3 has 16 residues. Trimming removed 2 bases from V and 1 base from J; junction bases left unmatched: 3. CDR3 sequence reads: CASSQIGTSGSYEQYF. CDR3 nucleotides: TGCGCCAGCAGCCAAATAGGGACTAGCGGGTCCTACGAGCAGTACTTC.

The V gene is TRBV11-2, the J gene TRBJ1-1; D perhaps matches TRBD1 (5 bases). This CDR3 contains 15 residues. V lost 3 bases to trimming and J lost 1 base, with 12 bases between them. Per the germline V gene, CDR1 is SGHAT and CDR2 is FQNNGV. The CDR3 DNA sequence: TGTGCCAGCAGCTTCTTGACAGCCTCGAACACTGAAGCTTTCTTT. Its translation is CASSFLTASNTEAFF.

CDR3 residues: CASRKDRMNTEAFF. CDR3 DNA sequence: TGTGCCAGTAGAAAAGACAGAATGAACACTGAAGCTTTCTTT. The rearrangement uses TRBV19 and TRBJ1-1, with D possibly being TRBD1 (5 bases). Trimming took off 6 bases at V and 0 bases at J, with 11 bases between the two ends. Germline CDR1 reads LNHDA; CDR2 reads SQIVND (reference sequence). The CDR3 has 14 residues.

CDR3 amino acids: CASSQEWGQGTGELFF. CDR3 bases: TGCGCCAGCAGCCAAGAGTGGGGACAGGGGACCGGGGAGCTGTTTTTT. The chain recombines TRBV4-3 with TRBJ2-2, with TRBD1 matching 10 bases. The CDR3 has 16 amino acids. Germline lookup yields CDR1 LGHNA and CDR2 YSLEER. V lost 0 bases, J lost 5 bases, and 3 bases stayed unmatched.

This clone was detected a few times. The chain carries TRBV4-3 and TRBJ2-7, with 7 bases fitting TRBD1. CDR3 length: 16 amino acids. Germline assignment: CDR1 LGHNA and CDR2 YSLEER. V lost 0 bases and J lost 0; bases outside the gene matches: 5. The CDR3 is CASSQDDRESSYEQYF. CDR3 nucleotides: TGCGCCAGCAGCCAAGACGACAGGGAAAGCTCCTACGAGCAGTACTTC.

V usage is TRBV28 and J usage is TRBJ2-4, with 12 bases fitting TRBD1. Germline CDR1 is MDHEN and CDR2 is SYDVKM. Unmatched junction bases numbered 11, after V lost 6 bases and J lost 11 bases. The CDR3 sequence is 15 residues long. CDR3 nucleotides: TGTGCCAGCAGGGGGGGAGGGACAGGGGGCGTTTTTCAGTACTTC. Translation: CASRGGGTGGVFQYF. Full variable domain (missing parts from reference TRBV28 and TRBJ2-4): DVKVTQSSRYLVKRTGEKVFLECVQDMDHENMFWYRQDPGLGLRLIYFSYDVKMKEKGDIPEGYSVSREKKERFSLILESASTNQTSMYLCASRGGGTGGVFQYFGAGTRLSVL.

In this sample, this clone turned up once. J is TRBJ2-7 and V is TRBV6-5, with D unclear. The V end lost 4 bases, the J end lost 4 bases, and 5 bases lay between the germline ends. This CDR3 spans 11 amino acids. Germline CDR1 and CDR2: MNHEY and SVGAGI. In DNA, the CDR3 is TGTGCCAGCAGTTCCTATTACGAGCAGTACTTC. This encodes CASSSYYEQYF.

The V and J genes are TRBV10-3 and TRBJ2-5; D gene unclear. V was shortened by 3 bases and J by 4 bases, with 9 bases between the two germline ends. The CDR3 extends over 13 amino acids. Germline V gene data show CDR1 as ENHRY and CDR2 as SYGVKD. The CDR3 DNA reads as TGTGCCATCAGTGATCTGGCCGCAGAGACCCAGTACTTC. Amino acids: CAISDLAAETQYF.

The chain recombines TRBV20-1 with TRBJ1-2; the D gene is possibly TRBD1 (5 bases). Germline loops: CDR1 DFQATT, CDR2 SNEGSKA (reference sequence). V gave up 5 bases and J gave up 8 bases, with 12 bases separating them. The length of the CDR3 is 11 residues. The CDR3 coding sequence is TGCAGTGCTGTCGCGGGGCTCGGCTACACCTTC. Translating gives CSAVAGLGYTF.